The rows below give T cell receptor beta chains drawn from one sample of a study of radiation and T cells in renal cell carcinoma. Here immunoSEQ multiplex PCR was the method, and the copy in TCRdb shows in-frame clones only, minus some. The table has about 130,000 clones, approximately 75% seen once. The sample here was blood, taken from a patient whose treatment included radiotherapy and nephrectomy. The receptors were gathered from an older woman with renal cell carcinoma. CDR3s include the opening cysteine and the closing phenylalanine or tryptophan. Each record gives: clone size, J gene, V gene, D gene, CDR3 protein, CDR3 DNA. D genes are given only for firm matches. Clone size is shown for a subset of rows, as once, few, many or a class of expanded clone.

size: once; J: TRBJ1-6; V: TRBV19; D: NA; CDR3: CASSETGSPLHF; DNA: TGTGCCAGTAGCGAGACAGGCTCACCCCTCCACTTT
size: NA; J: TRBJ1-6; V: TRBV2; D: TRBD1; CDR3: CASRDRVGNSPLHF; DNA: TGTGCCAGCAGGGACAGGGTCGGGAATTCACCCCTCCACTTT
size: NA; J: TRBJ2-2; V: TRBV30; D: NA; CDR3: CAWSREDGELFF; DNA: TGTGCCTGGAGTAGGGAAGACGGGGAGCTGTTTTTT
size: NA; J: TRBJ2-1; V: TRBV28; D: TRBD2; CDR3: CASTKPSGSNEQFF; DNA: TGTGCCAGCACCAAACCTAGCGGGAGCAATGAGCAGTTCTTC
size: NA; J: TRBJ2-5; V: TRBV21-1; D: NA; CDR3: CACFPPGSQETQYF; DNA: TGTGCCTGCTTCCCCCCGGGGTCCCAAGAGACCCAGTACTTC
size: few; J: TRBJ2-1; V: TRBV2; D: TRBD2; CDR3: CASSLTDGGSSYNEQFF; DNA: TGTGCCAGCAGCCTCACGGATGGCGGGAGCTCCTACAATGAGCAGTTCTTC
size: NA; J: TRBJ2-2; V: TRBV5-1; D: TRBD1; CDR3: CASSYRGESGELFF; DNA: TGCGCCAGCAGCTACAGGGGAGAGAGCGGGGAGCTGTTTTTT
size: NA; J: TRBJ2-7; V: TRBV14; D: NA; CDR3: CASSSGLSYEQYF; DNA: TGTGCCAGCAGCTCCGGACTGTCCTACGAGCAGTACTTC
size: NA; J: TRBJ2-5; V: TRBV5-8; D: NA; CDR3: CASSFVGSLQETQYF; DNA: TGTGCCAGCAGCTTTGTTGGGTCCCTCCAAGAGACCCAGTACTTC
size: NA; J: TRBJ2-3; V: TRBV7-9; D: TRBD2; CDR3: CASSLRLAGEGDTQYF; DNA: TGTGCCAGCAGCTTAAGACTAGCGGGAGAAGGGGATACGCAGTATTTT
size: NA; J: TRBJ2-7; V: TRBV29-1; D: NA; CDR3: CSVAQGGDEQYF; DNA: TGCAGCGTTGCCCAGGGGGGGGACGAGCAGTACTTC
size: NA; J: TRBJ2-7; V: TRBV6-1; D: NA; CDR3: CASGYSDQYEQYF; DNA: TGTGCCAGCGGTTATAGCGACCAATACGAGCAGTACTTC
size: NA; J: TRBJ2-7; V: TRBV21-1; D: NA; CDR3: CASSTGTGAHEQYF; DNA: TGTGCCAGCAGCACGGGGACAGGAGCCCACGAGCAGTACTTC
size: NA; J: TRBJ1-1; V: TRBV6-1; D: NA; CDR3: CASSEAKGQQFF; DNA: TGTGCCAGCAGTGAAGCGAAGGGTCAGCAGTTCTTT
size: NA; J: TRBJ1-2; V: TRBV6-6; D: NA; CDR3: CASSSAYYGYTF; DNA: TGTGCCAGCAGTTCAGCCTACTATGGCTACACCTTC
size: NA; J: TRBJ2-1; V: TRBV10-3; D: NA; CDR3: CAISGRSSYNEQFF; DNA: TGTGCCATCAGCGGGAGAAGCTCCTACAATGAGCAGTTCTTC
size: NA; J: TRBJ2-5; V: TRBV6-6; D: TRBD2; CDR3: CASSGKLAGQETQYF; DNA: TGTGCCAGCAGTGGCAAACTAGCGGGACAAGAGACCCAGTACTTC
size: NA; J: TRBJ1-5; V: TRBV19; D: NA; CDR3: CASSPRLTKGDQPQHF; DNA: TGTGCCAGTAGTCCAAGACTTACGAAAGGGGATCAGCCCCAGCATTTT
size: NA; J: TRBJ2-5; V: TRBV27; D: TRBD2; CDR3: CASSSSRLAEGGSQETQYF; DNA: TGTGCCAGCAGTTCCTCGAGACTAGCGGAGGGGGGATCCCAAGAGACCCAGTACTTC
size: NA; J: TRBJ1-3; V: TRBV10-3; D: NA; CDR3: CAISGTTGSTIYF; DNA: TGTGCCATCTCCGGGACGACTGGAAGCACCATATATTTT
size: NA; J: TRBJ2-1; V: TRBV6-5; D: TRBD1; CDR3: CASRLGQGGYNEQFF; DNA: TGTGCCAGCAGACTCGGACAGGGGGGTTACAATGAGCAGTTCTTC
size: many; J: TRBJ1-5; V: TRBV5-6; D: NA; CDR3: CASSFGGYSNQPQHF; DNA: TGTGCCAGCAGCTTTGGGGGGTATAGCAATCAGCCCCAGCATTTT
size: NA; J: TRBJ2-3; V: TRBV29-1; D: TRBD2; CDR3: CSVATSGRPDTQYF; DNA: TGCAGCGTTGCGACTAGCGGGAGGCCCGATACGCAGTATTTT
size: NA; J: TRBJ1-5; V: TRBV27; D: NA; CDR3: CASSFSGQNQPQHF; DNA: TGTGCCAGCAGTTTTTCCGGACAGAATCAGCCCCAGCATTTT
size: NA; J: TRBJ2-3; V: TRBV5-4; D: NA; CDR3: CASSLGRGGESTDTQYF; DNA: TGTGCCAGCAGCTTGGGGCGAGGCGGGGAGAGCACAGATACGCAGTATTTT
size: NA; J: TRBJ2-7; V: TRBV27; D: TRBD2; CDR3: CASSPLAGTSASYEQYF; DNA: TGTGCCAGCAGCCCTTTGGCCGGGACTAGCGCATCCTACGAGCAGTACTTC
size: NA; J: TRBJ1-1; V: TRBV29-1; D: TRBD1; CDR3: CSVGTRGAAGTEAFF; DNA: TGCAGCGTTGGGACCAGGGGGGCGGCGGGGACTGAAGCTTTCTTT
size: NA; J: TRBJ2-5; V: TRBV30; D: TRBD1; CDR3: CAWELQGVETQYF; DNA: TGTGCCTGGGAACTCCAGGGGGTAGAGACCCAGTACTTC
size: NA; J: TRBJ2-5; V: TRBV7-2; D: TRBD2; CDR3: CASSLALAGVLETQYF; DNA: TGTGCCAGCAGCTTGGCCCTAGCGGGAGTTCTAGAGACCCAGTACTTC
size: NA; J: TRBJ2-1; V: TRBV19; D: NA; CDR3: CASSSGRDRPYNEQFF; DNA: TGTGCCAGTAGTAGCGGACGGGACCGACCCTACAATGAGCAGTTCTTC
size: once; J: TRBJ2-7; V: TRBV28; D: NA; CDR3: CASKRNYYEQYF; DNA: TGTGCCAGCAAGCGGAATTACTACGAGCAGTACTTC
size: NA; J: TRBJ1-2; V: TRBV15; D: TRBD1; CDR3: CATSRDKQGAQGYTF; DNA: TGTGCCACCAGCAGAGATAAGCAGGGGGCGCAAGGCTACACCTTC
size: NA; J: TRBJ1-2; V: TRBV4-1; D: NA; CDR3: CASSQLMGESYGYTF; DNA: TGCGCCAGCAGCCAACTTATGGGGGAATCCTATGGCTACACCTTC
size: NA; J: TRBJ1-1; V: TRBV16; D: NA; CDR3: CASSQSAGLNTEAFF; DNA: TGTGCCAGCAGCCAATCTGCAGGTCTGAACACTGAAGCTTTCTTT
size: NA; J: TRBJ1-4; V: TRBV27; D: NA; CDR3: CASRPVGSNEKLFF; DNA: TGTGCCAGCAGACCCGTAGGGAGTAATGAAAAACTGTTTTTT
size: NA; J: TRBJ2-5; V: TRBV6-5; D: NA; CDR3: CASTKFRGFQETQYF; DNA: TGTGCCAGCACCAAATTCCGGGGGTTCCAAGAGACCCAGTACTTC
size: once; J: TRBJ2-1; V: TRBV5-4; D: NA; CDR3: CASSLGTTGNNEQFF; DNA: TGTGCCAGCAGCTTAGGGACCACTGGGAACAATGAGCAGTTCTTC
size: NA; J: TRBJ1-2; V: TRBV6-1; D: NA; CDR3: CASSEVLGDGYTF; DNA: TGTGCCAGCAGTGAAGTCTTGGGAGATGGCTACACCTTC
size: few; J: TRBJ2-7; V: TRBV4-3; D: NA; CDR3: CASSQGAASPSEQYF; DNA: TGCGCCAGCAGCCAAGGAGCTGCTTCTCCTTCCGAGCAGTACTTC
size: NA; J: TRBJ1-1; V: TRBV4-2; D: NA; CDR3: CASSQEQAGTEAFF; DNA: TGTGCCAGCAGCCAAGAGCAGGCGGGCACTGAAGCTTTCTTT
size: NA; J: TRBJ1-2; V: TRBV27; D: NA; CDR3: CASSFKGQPLYGYTF; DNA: TGTGCCAGCAGTTTCAAAGGACAGCCCCTCTATGGCTACACCTTC